Below, 28 T cell receptor beta chains from the same sample are listed, as sequenced in a study of identical twins. TCRdb used MiXCR to reprocess the 5' RACE reads, holding one entry per CDR3 protein. This sample yields roughly 720,000 distinct CDR3 sequences, of which roughly 20% are seen a single time; 13% belongs to the top ten. These data were likewise used in another study, on T cells expressing NK-cell markers.

The specimen was PBMCs. The receptors shown here come from a woman younger than 30 in good health.

The V gene is TRBV30, the J gene TRBJ2-7; D might be TRBD1 (6 bases). Germline-derived CDR1 and CDR2 are GTSNPN and SVGIG (reference sequence). This CDR3 region has 12 residues. V gave up 0 bases and J gave up 6 bases, with 9 bases separating them. CDR3 DNA sequence: TGTGCCTGGAGTGTATCAGGGGTCGAGCAGTACTTC. It translates to CAWSVSGVEQYF.

This clonotype has more than one count but fewer than ten. The chain links TRBV20-1 to TRBJ2-1; a weak D match, TRBD2 (5 bases). The V end was cut by 6 bases, the J end by 2 bases, with 11 bases between. This CDR3 is built from 13 residues. CDR1 is DFQATT, CDR2 SNEGSKA, per germline (reference sequence). CDR3: CSARLSTYNEQFF. CDR3 DNA sequence: TGCAGTGCCCGACTATCGACCTACAATGAGCAGTTCTTC.

This clonotype was recorded a few times. The rearrangement links TRBV27 to TRBJ1-1; D not resolved. CDR1 and CDR2 from the germline V gene are MNHEY and SMNVEV (reference sequence). V shed 2 bases and J shed 5 bases, with 12 bases lying between them. The CDR3 is 14 residues long. The CDR3 coding sequence is TGTGCCAGCAGTTTAAGCGGGTTTGGGACTGAAGCTTTCTTT. It yields the protein CASSLSGFGTEAFF.

This clonotype appeared a few times. The chain is built from TRBV5-1 and TRBJ2-7; TRBD2 agrees at 8 bases. The J segment lost 2 bases and the V segment lost 3 bases, leaving 7 bases of the junction unmatched. The CDR3 sequence is 15 residues long. Germline lookup yields CDR1 SGHRS and CDR2 YFSETQ. The CDR3 protein is CASSYSGGAAYEQYF. CDR3 DNA: TGCGCCAGCAGCTACTCCGGGGGGGCAGCCTACGAGCAGTACTTC.

A single count supports this clonotype. The chain joins TRBV5-1 to TRBJ2-3, with TRBD2 matching over 7 bases. V was clipped by 0 bases and J by 2 bases; unmatched bases: 9. Germline CDR1 SGHRS, CDR2 YFSETQ. This CDR3 is built from 17 residues. The CDR3 sequence: CASSLEVGGSVTDTQYF. CDR3 nucleotides: TGCGCCAGCAGCTTGGAGGTTGGCGGGAGTGTCACAGATACGCAGTATTTT.

The V call is TRBV7-9, the J call TRBJ2-3; 9 nucleotides agree with TRBD2. Germline lookup yields CDR1 SEHNR and CDR2 FQNEAQ (reference sequence). Germline trimming cut 5 bases from V and 5 bases from J; bases unmatched to any gene: 5. This CDR3 has 14 amino acids. The CDR3 nucleotides read TGTGCCAGCAGCCAAGGGACTAGCCAAGATACGCAGTATTTT. Protein: CASSQGTSQDTQYF.

There are a few counts of this clonotype. J is TRBJ2-1 and V is TRBV20-1; TRBD2 matches at 14 bases. Germline CDR1 reads DFQATT; CDR2 reads SNEGSKA (reference sequence). J was trimmed by 1 base and V by 1 base; bases with no gene match: 18. The CDR3 sequence is 22 residues long. This chain's CDR3 is CSARAWGSRTSGGSFSYNEQFF. CDR3 sequence (DNA): TGCAGTGCTAGAGCATGGGGATCACGGACTAGCGGGGGGTCCTTTTCCTACAATGAGCAGTTCTTC.

This chain uses TRBV6-2 or TRBV6-3 with TRBJ1-1; D is unresolved. V lost 0 bases to trimming and J lost 2 bases, with 13 bases between them. CDR3 size: 16 residues. Germline V gives CDR1 MNHEY, CDR2 SVGEGT. The CDR3 spells CASSYSEGLFNTEAFF. The CDR3 DNA reads TGTGCCAGCAGTTACTCCGAAGGGCTATTTAACACTGAAGCTTTCTTT.

J is TRBJ2-7 and V is TRBV7-2; possible D gene TRBD1, 5 bases. The CDR3 is 13 amino acids. Per the germline V gene, CDR1 is SGHTA and CDR2 is FQGNSA. Trimming stripped 1 base from V and 9 bases from J, with 13 bases between. Written as DNA, the CDR3 is TGTGCCAGCAGCTTAGTTAGGGTGGGGCCGCAGTACTTC. It translates to CASSLVRVGPQYF.

The chain joins TRBV4-2 to TRBJ2-5; the D gene could be TRBD1 or TRBD2 (6 bases each). The CDR3 is made up of 18 amino acids. Germline lookup yields CDR1 LGHNA and CDR2 YNFKEQ. V was clipped by 1 base and J by 2 bases, with 20 bases between them. The CDR3 loop is CASSQVSTGASPQETQYF. The CDR3 region has the DNA TGTGCCAGCAGCCAAGTTTCCACGGGGGCCTCACCTCAAGAGACCCAGTACTTC.

This chain uses TRBV20-1 with TRBJ2-1; possibly TRBD1 for D (5 bases). CDR1 and CDR2 (germline): DFQATT, SNEGSKA (reference sequence). The CDR3 is 14 residues long. The V end was cut by 6 bases, the J end by 0 bases, with 12 bases between. In nucleotides, the CDR3 is TGCAGTGCCGCCAGGACACGCTCCTACAATGAGCAGTTCTTC. As protein: CSAARTRSYNEQFF.

This clonotype was seen a handful of times. The chain couples TRBV9 to TRBJ1-2; TRBD1 might be the D (5 bases). Germline CDR1 reads SGDLS; CDR2 reads YYNGEE. The V end was cut by 2 bases, the J end by 4 bases, with 15 bases between. The CDR3 is 15 amino acids. CDR3 coding DNA: TGTGCCAGCAGCGTTTCAGGGCCTGGTGGCTATGGCTACACCTTC. Amino acid sequence: CASSVSGPGGYGYTF. Filled out from reference TRBV9 and TRBJ1-2, the complete variable domain reads DSGVTQTPKHLITATGQRVTLRCSPRSGDLSVYWYQQSLDQGLQFLIQYYNGEERAKGNILERFSAQQFPDLHSELNLSSLELGDSALYFCASSVSGPGGYGYTFGSGTRLTVV.

The chain recombines TRBV20-1 with TRBJ1-2; 7 bases are a match to TRBD1. The CDR3 spans 12 residues. Looked up from germline, CDR1 is DFQATT and CDR2 is SNEGSKA (reference sequence). V shed 4 bases, J shed 8 bases, and the junction held 7 bases outside the gene matches. For the CDR3, the DNA is TGCAGTGCTACCTTACAGGGGAAAGGCTACACCTTC. The encoded protein is CSATLQGKGYTF.

The CDR3 DNA is TGTGCTAGCGGCGGTAGCGGGGGCGAGCAGTTCTTC. Translating it yields CASGGSGGEQFF. V usage is TRBV7-7 and J usage is TRBJ2-1; 9 nucleotides align to TRBD2. This CDR3 has 12 residues. Germline assignment: CDR1 SSHAT and CDR2 FNYEAQ (reference sequence).

V gene TRBV20-1 combines with J gene TRBJ2-1; 8 nucleotides line up with TRBD1. V lost 8 bases to trimming and J lost 6 bases; unmatched junction nucleotides: 9. Germline assignment: CDR1 DFQATT and CDR2 SNEGSKA (reference sequence). This CDR3 region has 13 residues. The CDR3 sequence is CSPLRDRPNEQFF. CDR3 in DNA: TGCAGTCCACTCCGGGACAGGCCCAATGAGCAGTTCTTC.

This clonotype was detected only a few times. CDR3 residues: CATGRPQGDTQYF. DNA for the CDR3: TGTGCCACAGGACGTCCTCAAGGGGATACGCAGTATTTT. V and J are TRBV10-3 and TRBJ2-3; no clear D gene. The CDR3 is 13 residues long. Between the trimmed V and J ends, which lost 10 bases and 6 bases, there was a span of 17 bases. Germline assignment: CDR1 ENHRY and CDR2 SYGVKD.

The chain is built from TRBV20-1 and TRBJ1-3; D unresolved. Germline V CDR1 and CDR2: DFQATT, SNEGSKA (reference sequence). CDR3 length: 11 amino acids. The V and J ends lost 3 bases and 6 bases respectively, with 6 bases between them. The CDR3 protein is CSARAPNTIYF. As DNA, the CDR3 is TGCAGTGCTAGGGCCCCAAACACCATATATTTT.

This clonotype was seen more than once but under ten times. This rearrangement joins TRBV20-1 to TRBJ2-1; D remains ambiguous. Looked up from germline, CDR1 is DFQATT and CDR2 is SNEGSKA (reference sequence). This CDR3 region has 13 residues. The CDR3 protein is CRVPGEFDNEQFF. As DNA, the CDR3 is TGCAGGGTCCCTGGAGAGTTCGACAATGAGCAGTTCTTC.

The sample holds a few counts of this clonotype. V and J are TRBV20-1 and TRBJ1-4; D gene uncertain. The CDR3 is 15 residues long. Germline V gives CDR1 DFQATT, CDR2 SNEGSKA (reference sequence). V dropped 0 bases and J dropped 3 bases, with 11 bases sitting between them. CDR3 in amino acids: CSAREPGTPNEKLFF. The CDR3 DNA reads TGCAGTGCTAGAGAGCCGGGAACACCTAATGAAAAACTGTTTTTT.

The rearrangement joins TRBV20-1 to TRBJ2-7; perhaps TRBD2 as D (7 bases). V lost 5 bases and J lost 2, with 16 bases in between. The length of the CDR3 is 14 residues. The germline CDR1 and CDR2 sequences are DFQATT and SNEGSKA (reference sequence). CDR3 DNA: TGCAGTGCTTTCAGTGGGGGGGCCCCCTACGAGCAGTACTTC. Translating gives CSAFSGGAPYEQYF.

This clonotype was counted a few times. V usage is TRBV7-6 and J usage is TRBJ1-2; D possibly corresponds to TRBD1 (6 bases). This CDR3 is built from 11 residues. Between the trimmed V and J ends, which lost 10 bases and 7 bases, there was a span of 13 bases. CDR1 and CDR2 (germline): SGHVS, FNYEAQ. CDR3 loop: CAIVQGRGYTF. The CDR3 nucleotides are TGTGCCATTGTACAGGGTCGTGGCTACACCTTC.

V and J are TRBV13 and TRBJ2-2; 10 positions match TRBD1. V lost 6 bases to trimming and J lost 6 bases; unmatched junction nucleotides: 7. CDR3 length: 15 residues. Germline loops: CDR1 PRHDT, CDR2 FYEKMQ (reference sequence). The CDR3 bases are TGTGCCAGCAGACCGGGACAGGGGCTCTCCGGGGAGCTGTTTTTT. Protein: CASRPGQGLSGELFF.

This clonotype was seen only a few times. The chain joins TRBV10-2 to TRBJ1-1; the D gene is possibly TRBD1 (6 bases). CDR1 and CDR2 from the germline V gene are WSHSY and SAAADI. The CDR3 consists of 14 residues. Trimming stripped 6 bases from V and 1 base from J, with 12 bases between. The CDR3 reads CASRTGIENTEAFF. Written as DNA, the CDR3 is TGCGCCAGCAGGACAGGAATTGAGAACACTGAAGCTTTCTTT.

V usage is TRBV3-1 and J usage is TRBJ2-7, with D possibly being TRBD1 (6 bases). The CDR3 sequence is 16 residues long. Trimming removed 2 bases from V and 0 bases from J, with 14 bases in between. Germline V gene data show CDR1 as LGHDT and CDR2 as YNNKEL (reference sequence). Here the CDR3 reads CASSQTQGILSYEQYF. CDR3 bases: TGTGCCAGCAGCCAAACACAGGGTATCCTCTCCTACGAGCAGTACTTC.

This chain uses TRBV4-1 with TRBJ2-5; weak D call: TRBD2 (6 bases). Germline CDR1 and CDR2: MGHRA and YSYEKL. The CDR3 covers 18 residues. Trimming removed 1 base from V and 0 bases from J, with 18 bases in between. In nucleotides, the CDR3 is TGCGCCAGCAGCCAAGTCTGGGCGGCGGGGATATACCAAGAGACCCAGTACTTC. As protein: CASSQVWAAGIYQETQYF.

This clonotype was seen more than once but under ten times. The chain employs TRBV7-9 and TRBJ2-6, with 7 bases lining up with TRBD1. The germline gives CDR1 SEHNR, CDR2 FQNEAQ (reference sequence). Losses at the gene ends were 3 bases for V and 3 bases for J; bases not matched to a gene: 5. The CDR3 totals 16 residues. CDR3 loop: CASSLDRSYGANVLTF. The CDR3 nucleotides read TGTGCCAGCAGCTTGGACAGGTCTTATGGGGCCAACGTCCTGACTTTC.

This clonotype was detected a few times. The gene calls are TRBV10-3 and TRBJ2-2; 8 bases are a match to TRBD2. Germline V CDR1 and CDR2: ENHRY, SYGVKD. The V gene end was trimmed by 2 bases and the J gene end by 4 bases; junction bases not matched to a gene: 3. The CDR3 totals 15 residues. CDR3 DNA sequence: TGTGCCATCAGTGAGGCGGGAGGCCCCACCGGGGAGCTGTTTTTT. As protein: CAISEAGGPTGELFF.

This clonotype was counted a few times. The chain is built from TRBV2 and TRBJ1-5; a weak D match, TRBD1 (5 bases). Germline lookup yields CDR1 SNHLY and CDR2 FYNNEI. The CDR3 is 14 residues long. Trimming left V 7 bases short and J 4 bases short, with 14 bases between. CDR3 amino acids: CASNPPGGNQPQHF. Here the CDR3 DNA reads TGTGCCAGCAACCCCCCCGGGGGGAATCAGCCCCAGCATTTT. The whole variable domain, remainder taken from reference TRBV2 and TRBJ1-5, is EPEVTQTPSHQVTQMGQEVILRCVPISNHLYFYWYRQILGQKVEFLVSFYNNEISEKSEIFDDQFSVERPDGSNFTLKIRSTKLEDSAMYFCASNPPGGNQPQHFGDGTRLSIL.